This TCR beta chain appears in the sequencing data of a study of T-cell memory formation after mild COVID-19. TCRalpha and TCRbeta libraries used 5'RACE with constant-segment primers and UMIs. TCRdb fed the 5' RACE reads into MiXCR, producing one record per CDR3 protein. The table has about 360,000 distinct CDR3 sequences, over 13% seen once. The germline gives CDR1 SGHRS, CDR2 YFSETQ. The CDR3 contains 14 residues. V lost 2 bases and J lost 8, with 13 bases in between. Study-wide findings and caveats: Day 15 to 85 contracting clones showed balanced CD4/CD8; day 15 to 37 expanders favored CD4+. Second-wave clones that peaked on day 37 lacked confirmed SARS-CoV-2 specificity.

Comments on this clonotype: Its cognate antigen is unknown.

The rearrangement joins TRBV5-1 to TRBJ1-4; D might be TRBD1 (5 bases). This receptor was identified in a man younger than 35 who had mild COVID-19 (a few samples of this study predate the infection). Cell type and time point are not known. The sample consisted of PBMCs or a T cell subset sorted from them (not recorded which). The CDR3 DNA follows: TGCGCCAGCAGCTTATATACAGGAAAGGAAAAACTGTTTTTT. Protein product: CASSLYTGKEKLFF.